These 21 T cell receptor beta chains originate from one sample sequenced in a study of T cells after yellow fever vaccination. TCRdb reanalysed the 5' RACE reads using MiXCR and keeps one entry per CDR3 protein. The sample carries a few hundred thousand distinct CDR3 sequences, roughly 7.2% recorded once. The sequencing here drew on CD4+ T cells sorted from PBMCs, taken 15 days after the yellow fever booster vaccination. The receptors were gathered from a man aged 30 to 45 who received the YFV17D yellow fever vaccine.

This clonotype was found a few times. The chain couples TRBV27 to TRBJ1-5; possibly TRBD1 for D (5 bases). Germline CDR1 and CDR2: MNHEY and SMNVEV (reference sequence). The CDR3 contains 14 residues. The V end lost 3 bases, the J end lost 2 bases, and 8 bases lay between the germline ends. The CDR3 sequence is CASSFWGGNQPQHF. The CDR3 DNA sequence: TGTGCCAGCAGTTTCTGGGGCGGCAATCAGCCCCAGCATTTT.

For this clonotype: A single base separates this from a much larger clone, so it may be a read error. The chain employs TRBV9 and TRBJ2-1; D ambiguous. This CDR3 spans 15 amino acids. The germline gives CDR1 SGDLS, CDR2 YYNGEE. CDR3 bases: TGTGCCAGCAGCGCGACTGAGAGCTCCTCCAATGAGCAGTTCTTC. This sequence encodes CASSATESSSNEQFF.

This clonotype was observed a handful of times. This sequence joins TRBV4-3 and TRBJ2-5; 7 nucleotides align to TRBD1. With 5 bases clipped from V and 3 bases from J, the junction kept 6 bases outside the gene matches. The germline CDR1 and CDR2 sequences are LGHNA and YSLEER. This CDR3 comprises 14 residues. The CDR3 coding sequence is TGCGCCAGCAGCAAGACAGGGAGCGAAGAGACCCAGTACTTC. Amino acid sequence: CASSKTGSEETQYF.

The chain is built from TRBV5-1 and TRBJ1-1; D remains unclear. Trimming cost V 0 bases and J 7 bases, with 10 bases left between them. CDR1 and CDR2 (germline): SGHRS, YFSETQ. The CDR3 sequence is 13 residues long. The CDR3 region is CASSLAQGSEAFF. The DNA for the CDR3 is TGCGCCAGCAGCTTGGCCCAAGGGAGTGAAGCTTTCTTT.

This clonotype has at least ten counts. The DNA for the CDR3 is TGTGCCAGCAGCAGGGACAACCCGAGCTCCTATAATTCACCCCTCCACTTT. Its translation is CASSRDNPSSYNSPLHF. The V call is TRBV7-2, the J call TRBJ1-6; perhaps TRBD1 as D (6 bases). The CDR3 consists of 17 residues. Germline assignment: CDR1 SGHTA and CDR2 FQGNSA. Trimming took 5 bases from V and 0 from J, leaving 14 bases between them.

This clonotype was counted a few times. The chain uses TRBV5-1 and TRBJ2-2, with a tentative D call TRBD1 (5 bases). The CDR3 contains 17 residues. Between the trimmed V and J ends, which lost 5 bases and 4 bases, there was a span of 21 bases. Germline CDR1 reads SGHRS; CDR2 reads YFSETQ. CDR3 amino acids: CASRKTGTGRVTGELFF. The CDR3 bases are TGCGCCAGCAGGAAAACAGGAACAGGCAGGGTCACCGGGGAGCTGTTTTTT.

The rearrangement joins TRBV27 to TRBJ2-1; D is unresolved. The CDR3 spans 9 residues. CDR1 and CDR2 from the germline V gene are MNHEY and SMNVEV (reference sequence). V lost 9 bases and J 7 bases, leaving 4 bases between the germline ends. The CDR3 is CARINEQFF. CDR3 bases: TGTGCCAGAATAAATGAGCAGTTCTTC.

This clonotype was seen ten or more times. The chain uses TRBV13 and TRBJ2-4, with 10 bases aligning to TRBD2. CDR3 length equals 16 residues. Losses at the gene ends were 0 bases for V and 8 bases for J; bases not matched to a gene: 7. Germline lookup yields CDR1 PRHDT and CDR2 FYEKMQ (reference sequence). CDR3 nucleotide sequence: TGTGCCAGCAGCTTAGGGGCTAGCGGGAGTCGGGACATTCAGTACTTC. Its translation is CASSLGASGSRDIQYF. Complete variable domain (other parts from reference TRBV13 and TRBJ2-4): AAGVIQSPRHLIKEKRETATLKCYPIPRHDTVYWYQQGPGQDPQFLISFYEKMQSDKGSIPDRFSAQQFSDYHSELNMSSLELGDSALYFCASSLGASGSRDIQYFGAGTRLSVL.

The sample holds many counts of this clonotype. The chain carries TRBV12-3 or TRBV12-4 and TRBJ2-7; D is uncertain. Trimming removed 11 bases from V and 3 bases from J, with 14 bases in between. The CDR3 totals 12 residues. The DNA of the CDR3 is TGTGCCGGACCTGACGGAGTCTACGAGCAGTACTTC. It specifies CAGPDGVYEQYF.

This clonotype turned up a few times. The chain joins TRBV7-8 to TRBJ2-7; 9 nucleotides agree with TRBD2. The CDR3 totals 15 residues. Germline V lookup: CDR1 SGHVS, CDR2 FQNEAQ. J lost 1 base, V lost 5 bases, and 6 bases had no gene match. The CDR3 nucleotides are TGTGCCAGCAGCCCAACTAGCGGGTGGTCCTACGAGCAGTACTTC. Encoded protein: CASSPTSGWSYEQYF.

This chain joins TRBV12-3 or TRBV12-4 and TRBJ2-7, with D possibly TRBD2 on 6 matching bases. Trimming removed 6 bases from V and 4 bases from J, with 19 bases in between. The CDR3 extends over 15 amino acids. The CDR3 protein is CASSPAAAGKYEQYF. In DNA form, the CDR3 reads TGTGCCAGCAGCCCTGCGGCGGCGGGAAAGTACGAGCAGTACTTC.

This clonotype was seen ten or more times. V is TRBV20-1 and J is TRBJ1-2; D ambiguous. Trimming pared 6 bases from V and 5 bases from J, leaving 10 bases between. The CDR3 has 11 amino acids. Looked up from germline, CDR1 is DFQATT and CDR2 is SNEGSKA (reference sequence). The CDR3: CSAPAGYGYTF. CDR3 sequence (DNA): TGCAGTGCCCCGGCGGGTTATGGCTACACCTTC.

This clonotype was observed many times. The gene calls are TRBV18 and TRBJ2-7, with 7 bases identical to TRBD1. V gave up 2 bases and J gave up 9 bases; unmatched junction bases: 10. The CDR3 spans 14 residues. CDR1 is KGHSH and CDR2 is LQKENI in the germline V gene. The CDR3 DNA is TGTGCCAGCTCACCAAGGGACAGCTTGTGGGTGCAGTACTTC. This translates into CASSPRDSLWVQYF.

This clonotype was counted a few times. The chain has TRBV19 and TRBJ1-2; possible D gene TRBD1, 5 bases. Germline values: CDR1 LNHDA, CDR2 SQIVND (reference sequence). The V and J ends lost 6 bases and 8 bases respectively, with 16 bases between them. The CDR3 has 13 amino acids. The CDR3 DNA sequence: TGTGCCAGTAGACAGGAGGGAGTGTTCGGCTACACCTTC. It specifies CASRQEGVFGYTF.

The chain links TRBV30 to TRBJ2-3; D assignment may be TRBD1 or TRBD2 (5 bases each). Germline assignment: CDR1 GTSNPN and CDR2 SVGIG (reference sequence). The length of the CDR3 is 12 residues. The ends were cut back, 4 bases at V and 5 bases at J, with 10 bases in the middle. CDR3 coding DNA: TGTGCCTGGAACTCTGGGGGAGATACGCAGTATTTT. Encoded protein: CAWNSGGDTQYF.

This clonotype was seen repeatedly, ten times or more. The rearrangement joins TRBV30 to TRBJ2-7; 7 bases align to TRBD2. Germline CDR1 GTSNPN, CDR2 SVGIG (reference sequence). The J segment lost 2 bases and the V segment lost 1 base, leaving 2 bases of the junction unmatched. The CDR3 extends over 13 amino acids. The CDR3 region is CAWSAGTTYEQYF. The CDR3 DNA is TGTGCCTGGAGTGCCGGGACTACCTACGAGCAGTACTTC.

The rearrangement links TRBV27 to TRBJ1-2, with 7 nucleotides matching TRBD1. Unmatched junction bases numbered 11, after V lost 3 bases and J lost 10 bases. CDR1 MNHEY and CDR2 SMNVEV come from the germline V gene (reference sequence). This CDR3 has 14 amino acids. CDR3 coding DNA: TGTGCCAGCAGTTTTTCGCGACAGGGAATGGACTACACCTTC. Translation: CASSFSRQGMDYTF.

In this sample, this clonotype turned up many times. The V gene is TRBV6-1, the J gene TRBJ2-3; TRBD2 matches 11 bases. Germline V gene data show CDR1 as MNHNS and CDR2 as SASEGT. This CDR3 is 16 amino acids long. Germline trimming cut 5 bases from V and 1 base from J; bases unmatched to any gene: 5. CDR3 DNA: TGTGCCAGCAGTCCCCGGACTAGCGGGCGCACAGATACGCAGTATTTT. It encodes CASSPRTSGRTDTQYF.

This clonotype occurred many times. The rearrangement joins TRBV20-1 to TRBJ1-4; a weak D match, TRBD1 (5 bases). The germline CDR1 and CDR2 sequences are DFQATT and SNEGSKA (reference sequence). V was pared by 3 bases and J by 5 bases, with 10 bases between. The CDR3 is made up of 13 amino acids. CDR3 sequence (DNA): TGCAGTGCTAGGGGGCAGAGGAATGAAAAACTGTTTTTT. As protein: CSARGQRNEKLFF.

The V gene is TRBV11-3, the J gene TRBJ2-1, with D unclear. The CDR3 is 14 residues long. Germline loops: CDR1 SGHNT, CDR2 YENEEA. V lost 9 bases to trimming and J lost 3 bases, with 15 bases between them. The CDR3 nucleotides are TGTGCCAGGAGCCTCGTGGGCGGCTACAATGAGCAGTTCTTC. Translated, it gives CARSLVGGYNEQFF.

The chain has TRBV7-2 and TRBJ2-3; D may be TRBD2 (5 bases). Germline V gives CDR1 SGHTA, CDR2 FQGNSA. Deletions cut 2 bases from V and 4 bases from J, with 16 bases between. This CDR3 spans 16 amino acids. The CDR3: CASSLWLAGAADTQYF. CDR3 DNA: TGTGCCAGCAGCTTATGGCTTGCTGGAGCGGCAGATACGCAGTATTTT.